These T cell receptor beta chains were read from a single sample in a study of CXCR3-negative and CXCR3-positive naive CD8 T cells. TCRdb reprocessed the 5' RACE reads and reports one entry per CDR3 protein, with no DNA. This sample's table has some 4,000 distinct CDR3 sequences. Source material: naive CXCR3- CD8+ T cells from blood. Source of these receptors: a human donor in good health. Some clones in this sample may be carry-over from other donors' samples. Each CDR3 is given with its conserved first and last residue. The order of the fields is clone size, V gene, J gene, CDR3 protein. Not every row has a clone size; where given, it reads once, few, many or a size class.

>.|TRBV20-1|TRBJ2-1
CSAELASFMPDNEQFF
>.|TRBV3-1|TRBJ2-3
CASSQGTSGGITDTQYF
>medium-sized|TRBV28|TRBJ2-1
CASSHRGPNEQFF
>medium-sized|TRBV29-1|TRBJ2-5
CSVEDLRAETQYF
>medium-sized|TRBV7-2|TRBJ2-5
CASSFLGGLQETQYF
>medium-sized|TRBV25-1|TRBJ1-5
CASSPGTGDFNQPQHF
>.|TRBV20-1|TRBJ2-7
CSARTGGYEQYF
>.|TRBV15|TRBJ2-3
CATSRDPIAGGRDTQYF
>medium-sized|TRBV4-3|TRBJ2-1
CASSPTGAVGTYNEQFF
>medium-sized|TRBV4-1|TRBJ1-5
CASSQLPSTQPQHF
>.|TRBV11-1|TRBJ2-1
CASSYNLQGEDEQFF
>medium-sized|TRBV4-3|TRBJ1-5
CASSQDRGHWDQPQHF
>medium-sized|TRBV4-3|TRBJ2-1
CASSQGGPYNEQFF
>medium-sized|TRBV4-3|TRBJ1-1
CASSQGSVAGDTEAFF
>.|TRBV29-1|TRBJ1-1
CSVTLVGRTEDFF
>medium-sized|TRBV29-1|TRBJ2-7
CSVGGLSPYEQYF
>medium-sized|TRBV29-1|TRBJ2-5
CSVERPYQETQYF